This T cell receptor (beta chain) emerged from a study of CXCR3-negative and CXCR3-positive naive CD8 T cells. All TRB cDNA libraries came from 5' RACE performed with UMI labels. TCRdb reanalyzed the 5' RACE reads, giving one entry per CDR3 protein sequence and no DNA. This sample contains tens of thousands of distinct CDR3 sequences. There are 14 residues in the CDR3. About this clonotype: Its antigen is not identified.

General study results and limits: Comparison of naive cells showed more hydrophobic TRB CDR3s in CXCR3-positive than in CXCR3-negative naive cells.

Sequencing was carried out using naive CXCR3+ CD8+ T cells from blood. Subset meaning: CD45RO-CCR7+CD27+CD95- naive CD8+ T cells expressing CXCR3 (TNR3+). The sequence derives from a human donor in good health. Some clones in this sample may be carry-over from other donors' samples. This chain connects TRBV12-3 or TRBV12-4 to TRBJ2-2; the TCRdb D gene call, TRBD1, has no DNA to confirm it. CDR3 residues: CASNLTPGGGELFF.